This is a list of T cell receptor beta chains from one sample in a study of cytomegalovirus exposure and HLA in healthy donors. Clones were sequenced by immunoSEQ multiplex PCR, and TCRdb holds only the in-frame ones, with some missing. Among around 250,000 clones, around 89% were seen once, and the ten largest hold around 0.34%. Sequencing input: PBMCs. All receptors come from a woman aged 18-29 years in good health and CMV-seronegative. Each CDR3 is given with its conserved first and last residue. Each record gives: J gene, D gene, V gene, CDR3 length, clone size, CDR3 DNA, CDR3 protein. The D gene is left open where the match is weak. The listing skips clone size in some rows; elsewhere it reads once, few, many or a size class.

j_call: TRBJ2-3
d_call: TRBD2
v_call: TRBV4-2
cdr3_length: 18
clone_size: .
cdr3_nt: TGTGCCAGCAGCCAAAACCTAGCGGGGGGATCTAGCACAGATACGCAGTATTTT
cdr3_aa: CASSQNLAGGSSTDTQYF

j_call: TRBJ1-5
d_call: TRBD1
v_call: TRBV7-3
cdr3_length: 15
clone_size: .
cdr3_nt: TGTGCCAGCAGCTTAACTGGGACAGGGGAACAGCCCCAGCATTTT
cdr3_aa: CASSLTGTGEQPQHF

j_call: TRBJ1-3
d_call: .
v_call: TRBV4-2
cdr3_length: 16
clone_size: .
cdr3_nt: TGTGCCAGCAGCCAAGACACAGGACCCTCTGGAAACACCATATATTTT
cdr3_aa: CASSQDTGPSGNTIYF

j_call: TRBJ1-3
d_call: .
v_call: TRBV4-1
cdr3_length: 17
clone_size: .
cdr3_nt: TGCGCCAGCAGCCCAGAGAAAGGACAGCAGCTCGGAAACACCATATATTTT
cdr3_aa: CASSPEKGQQLGNTIYF

j_call: TRBJ2-7
d_call: TRBD1
v_call: TRBV6-5
cdr3_length: 16
clone_size: .
cdr3_nt: TGTGCCAGCAGTTACTCAGGACAGGGAAGCTCCTACGAGCAGTACTTC
cdr3_aa: CASSYSGQGSSYEQYF

j_call: TRBJ2-5
d_call: TRBD2
v_call: TRBV6-6
cdr3_length: 15
clone_size: .
cdr3_nt: TGTGCCAGCAGGAAAGCGACTAGCGGGGGGGAGACCCAGTACTTC
cdr3_aa: CASRKATSGGETQYF

j_call: TRBJ2-2
d_call: .
v_call: TRBV27
cdr3_length: 15
clone_size: .
cdr3_nt: TGTGCCAGCACCCGCGGGGCGCCGGACACCGGGGAGCTGTTTTTT
cdr3_aa: CASTRGAPDTGELFF

j_call: TRBJ1-4
d_call: .
v_call: TRBV5-1
cdr3_length: 17
clone_size: .
cdr3_nt: TGCGCCAGCAGCTTGGCCTGGGGGGAAACGCCTAATGAAAAACTGTTTTTT
cdr3_aa: CASSLAWGETPNEKLFF

j_call: TRBJ2-1
d_call: .
v_call: TRBV28
cdr3_length: 15
clone_size: .
cdr3_nt: TGTGCCAGCAGTTTGGGGGGTTCCCCCTACAATGAGCAGTTCTTC
cdr3_aa: CASSLGGSPYNEQFF

j_call: TRBJ2-6
d_call: .
v_call: TRBV6-5
cdr3_length: 15
clone_size: .
cdr3_nt: TGTGCCAGCAGTTATGACACCTCTGGGGCCAACGTCCTGACTTTC
cdr3_aa: CASSYDTSGANVLTF

j_call: TRBJ2-2
d_call: .
v_call: TRBV30
cdr3_length: 15
clone_size: .
cdr3_nt: TGTGCCTGGAGTTCTCTAGGGGCAAACACCGGGGAGCTGTTTTTT
cdr3_aa: CAWSSLGANTGELFF

j_call: TRBJ1-2
d_call: .
v_call: TRBV7-6
cdr3_length: 14
clone_size: once
cdr3_nt: TGTGCCAGCAGCTTAGGTGCGGGGGCCTATGGCTACACCTTC
cdr3_aa: CASSLGAGAYGYTF

j_call: TRBJ1-1
d_call: .
v_call: TRBV7-8
cdr3_length: 16
clone_size: .
cdr3_nt: TGTGCCAGCAGCTCCCAGGGGCCCTATATGAACACTGAAGCTTTCTTT
cdr3_aa: CASSSQGPYMNTEAFF

j_call: TRBJ1-4
d_call: TRBD1
v_call: TRBV19
cdr3_length: 14
clone_size: .
cdr3_nt: TGTGCCAGTACCACCGGGACAGGGTACGAAAAACTGTTTTTT
cdr3_aa: CASTTGTGYEKLFF

j_call: TRBJ1-2
d_call: .
v_call: TRBV9
cdr3_length: 13
clone_size: .
cdr3_nt: TGTGCCAGCAGCGTAGGGACAGACTATGGCTACACCTTC
cdr3_aa: CASSVGTDYGYTF

j_call: TRBJ1-5
d_call: .
v_call: TRBV27
cdr3_length: 14
clone_size: .
cdr3_nt: TGTGCCAGCAGTTTAAGACAGGTCAATCAGCCCCAGCATTTT
cdr3_aa: CASSLRQVNQPQHF

j_call: TRBJ1-5
d_call: .
v_call: TRBV6-6
cdr3_length: 13
clone_size: once
cdr3_nt: TGTGCCAGCAGACGAGACAGAGATCAGCCCCAGCATTTT
cdr3_aa: CASRRDRDQPQHF

j_call: TRBJ2-1
d_call: .
v_call: TRBV6-1
cdr3_length: 14
clone_size: .
cdr3_nt: TGTGCCAGCAGTGAAGCGTCCGTATTCAATGAGCAGTTCTTC
cdr3_aa: CASSEASVFNEQFF

j_call: TRBJ2-5
d_call: .
v_call: TRBV28
cdr3_length: 14
clone_size: .
cdr3_nt: TGTGCCAGCAGTGAGACTCCTACCCAAGAGACCCAGTACTTC
cdr3_aa: CASSETPTQETQYF

j_call: TRBJ2-2
d_call: TRBD1
v_call: TRBV6-5
cdr3_length: 14
clone_size: .
cdr3_nt: TGTGCCAGCACCCAGACAGGGGTGACCGGGGAGCTGTTTTTT
cdr3_aa: CASTQTGVTGELFF

j_call: TRBJ2-3
d_call: TRBD2
v_call: TRBV6-6
cdr3_length: 15
clone_size: once
cdr3_nt: TGTGCCAGCAGCAGTATAGCGGGGGGGACAGATACGCAGTATTTT
cdr3_aa: CASSSIAGGTDTQYF

j_call: TRBJ1-1
d_call: TRBD1
v_call: TRBV28
cdr3_length: 12
clone_size: .
cdr3_nt: TGTGCCAGCAGTGAGACAGGGGATGAAGCTTTCTTT
cdr3_aa: CASSETGDEAFF

j_call: TRBJ1-1
d_call: .
v_call: TRBV5-1
cdr3_length: 15
clone_size: .
cdr3_nt: TGCGCCAGCAGCTACGGACAGATTAGGAACACTGAAGCTTTCTTT
cdr3_aa: CASSYGQIRNTEAFF

j_call: TRBJ2-3
d_call: TRBD1
v_call: TRBV29-1
cdr3_length: 15
clone_size: .
cdr3_nt: TGCAGCGTTGAAGAGCGGACAGGGGGATCAGATACGCAGTATTTT
cdr3_aa: CSVEERTGGSDTQYF

j_call: TRBJ2-2
d_call: TRBD2
v_call: TRBV25-1
cdr3_length: 15
clone_size: .
cdr3_nt: TGTGCCAGTTCTAGCGGGGGGATAAACACCGGGGAGCTGTTTTTT
cdr3_aa: CASSSGGINTGELFF

j_call: TRBJ2-1
d_call: TRBD1
v_call: TRBV2
cdr3_length: 17
clone_size: .
cdr3_nt: TGTGCCAGCACCGACCTTGGGACAGGGGGCTACTACAATGAGCAGTTCTTC
cdr3_aa: CASTDLGTGGYYNEQFF

j_call: TRBJ2-7
d_call: .
v_call: TRBV4-1
cdr3_length: 13
clone_size: .
cdr3_nt: TGCGCCAGCAGCCACGGTGTGTCCTACGAGCAGTACTTC
cdr3_aa: CASSHGVSYEQYF

j_call: TRBJ1-2
d_call: TRBD1
v_call: TRBV11-2
cdr3_length: 17
clone_size: .
cdr3_nt: TGTGCCAGCAGCTCCCCCAAAACCGGGACAGGGGTTTGGGGCTACACCTTC
cdr3_aa: CASSSPKTGTGVWGYTF

j_call: TRBJ1-1
d_call: .
v_call: TRBV4-1
cdr3_length: 13
clone_size: .
cdr3_nt: TGCGCCAGCACCCGCGGGCCCCGCGCTGAAGCTTTCTTT
cdr3_aa: CASTRGPRAEAFF

j_call: TRBJ2-5
d_call: .
v_call: TRBV5-4
cdr3_length: 15
clone_size: .
cdr3_nt: TGTGCCAGCAGCTTAATCTCGGCGGTCCGGGGGACCCAGTACTTC
cdr3_aa: CASSLISAVRGTQYF

j_call: TRBJ1-1
d_call: .
v_call: TRBV7-9
cdr3_length: 14
clone_size: .
cdr3_nt: TGTGCCAGCAGCTTAGGTCAGGTAAGGACTGAAGCTTTCTTT
cdr3_aa: CASSLGQVRTEAFF

j_call: TRBJ1-2
d_call: .
v_call: TRBV19
cdr3_length: 14
clone_size: .
cdr3_nt: TGTGCCAGTAGTCTAACAGGGCCCCCGGCTGGCTACACCTTC
cdr3_aa: CASSLTGPPAGYTF

j_call: TRBJ1-5
d_call: .
v_call: TRBV5-6
cdr3_length: 14
clone_size: once
cdr3_nt: TGTGCCAGCAGACGACAGTCCGGGAATCAGCCCCAGCATTTT
cdr3_aa: CASRRQSGNQPQHF

j_call: TRBJ1-5
d_call: .
v_call: TRBV27
cdr3_length: 20
clone_size: .
cdr3_nt: TGTGCCAGCAGTTTATTCAAAGGCGGGGGAGGTGGTAATAGCAATCAGCCCCAGCATTTT
cdr3_aa: CASSLFKGGGGGNSNQPQHF

j_call: TRBJ2-1
d_call: TRBD2
v_call: TRBV4-2
cdr3_length: 14
clone_size: .
cdr3_nt: TGTGCCAGCACGCCGGGGGGTGTCTACAATGAGCAGTTCTTC
cdr3_aa: CASTPGGVYNEQFF

j_call: TRBJ2-1
d_call: .
v_call: TRBV6-5
cdr3_length: 16
clone_size: .
cdr3_nt: TGTGCCAGCAGTTACTCGACAGGACCTCTGGGCAATGAGCAGTTCTTC
cdr3_aa: CASSYSTGPLGNEQFF

j_call: TRBJ1-5
d_call: .
v_call: TRBV4-1
cdr3_length: 16
clone_size: .
cdr3_nt: TGCGCCAGCAGCCGAGAAGTCGGGGGAGGCAATCAGCCCCAGCATTTT
cdr3_aa: CASSREVGGGNQPQHF

j_call: TRBJ1-1
d_call: TRBD1
v_call: TRBV19
cdr3_length: 15
clone_size: .
cdr3_nt: TGTGCCAGTAGTATAGTAGGACAGGGGAACACTGAAGCTTTCTTT
cdr3_aa: CASSIVGQGNTEAFF

j_call: TRBJ1-2
d_call: .
v_call: TRBV7-9
cdr3_length: 14
clone_size: .
cdr3_nt: TGTGCCAGCAGCCCAGGGGTCTTCAACTATGGCTACACCTTC
cdr3_aa: CASSPGVFNYGYTF

j_call: TRBJ1-4
d_call: TRBD1
v_call: TRBV28
cdr3_length: 15
clone_size: .
cdr3_nt: TGTGCCAGCAGCCGGACAGGGACTATTGGGGAAAAACTGTTTTTT
cdr3_aa: CASSRTGTIGEKLFF

j_call: TRBJ2-2
d_call: TRBD1
v_call: TRBV4-3
cdr3_length: 16
clone_size: .
cdr3_nt: TGCGCCAGCAGCCAAGTCCCGACAGGGGTCACCGGGGAGCTGTTTTTT
cdr3_aa: CASSQVPTGVTGELFF

j_call: TRBJ2-3
d_call: .
v_call: TRBV11-2
cdr3_length: 14
clone_size: few
cdr3_nt: TGTGCCAGCAGCCCTACTTTGGGGCCAGATACGCAGTATTTT
cdr3_aa: CASSPTLGPDTQYF

j_call: TRBJ1-1
d_call: TRBD1
v_call: TRBV28
cdr3_length: 16
clone_size: .
cdr3_nt: TGTGCCAGCAGTTACACCTGGGGACAGCTGAACACTGAAGCTTTCTTT
cdr3_aa: CASSYTWGQLNTEAFF

j_call: TRBJ2-3
d_call: .
v_call: TRBV7-2
cdr3_length: 12
clone_size: .
cdr3_nt: TGTGCCAGCAGAGGGGAGGCAGATACGCAGTATTTT
cdr3_aa: CASRGEADTQYF

j_call: TRBJ1-2
d_call: TRBD1
v_call: TRBV7-9
cdr3_length: 15
clone_size: .
cdr3_nt: TGTGCCAGCAGCTTTACGGACAGGGGTTACTATGGCTACACCTTC
cdr3_aa: CASSFTDRGYYGYTF

j_call: TRBJ1-6
d_call: .
v_call: TRBV7-2
cdr3_length: 16
clone_size: .
cdr3_nt: TGTGCCAGCAGCTTAGCGATGTCAGGTGACCATTCACCCCTCCACTTT
cdr3_aa: CASSLAMSGDHSPLHF